These 8 T cell receptor beta chains share one sample of origin, sequenced in a study of a mutant IDH1 vaccine in newly diagnosed glioma. The antigens for these receptors are not known. Using immunoSEQ multiplex PCR, the repertoire was profiled, and TCRdb retains in-frame clones only, with some absent. The sample holds tens of thousands of clones, about four fifths seen once. Time point defined: week 5, during vaccination. The content of each vaccine dose was 300 ug of mutant IDH1 20-mer peptide, and topical imiquimod accompanied it. The sample in question was PBMCs, obtained from a glioma patient whose treatment included an IDH1 peptide vaccine. All receptors come from a man over 45 with glioma.

The table lists this clone with a few counts. The chain links TRBV5-1 to TRBJ1-1; D is perhaps TRBD1 (6 bases). V lost 1 base and J 8 bases, leaving 12 bases between the germline ends. The CDR3 contains 13 residues. The germline gives CDR1 SGHRS, CDR2 YFSETQ. The CDR3 sequence is CASSLSTGTEAFF. CDR3 bases: TGCGCCAGCAGCTTGAGTACTGGGACAGAAGCTTTCTTT.

The rearrangement links TRBV7-2 to TRBJ2-7; the D gene is possibly TRBD2 (6 bases). The CDR3 runs 13 residues. Trimming took 4 bases from V and 4 from J, leaving 11 bases between them. Germline V gives CDR1 SGHTA, CDR2 FQGNSA. The DNA for the CDR3 is TGTGCCAGCAGCTCCCTGGCGGGGTACGAGCAGTACTTC. Protein product: CASSSLAGYEQYF.

The V gene is TRBV6-4, the J gene TRBJ1-6, with TRBD1 matching 8 bases. The CDR3 is 14 residues long. The germline gives CDR1 MRHNA, CDR2 SNTAGT. Unmatched junction bases numbered 4, after V lost 6 bases and J lost 6 bases. CDR3 region: CASSVTGGNSPLHF. The CDR3 DNA reads TGTGCCAGCAGCGTTACAGGGGGTAATTCACCCCTCCACTTT.

The chain uses TRBV4-3 and TRBJ2-2, with TRBD1 matching over 9 bases. Germline V gene sequence: CDR1 LGHNA, CDR2 YSLEER. This CDR3 is built from 15 residues. Trimming took 4 bases from V and 7 from J; bases not matched to a gene: 7. The DNA of the CDR3 is TGCGCCAGCAGCCCGGGACAGGGAATGGGCGGGGAGCTGTTTTTT. Translating gives CASSPGQGMGGELFF.

This chain connects TRBV2 to TRBJ2-3; no definite D call. CDR1 is SNHLY, CDR2 FYNNEI, per germline. This CDR3 has 12 residues. Trimming shortened V by 3 bases and J by 2 bases, and 3 bases separated the two germline ends. The CDR3 sequence: CASSDSTDTQYF. CDR3 DNA sequence: TGTGCCAGCAGTGACTCCACAGATACGCAGTATTTT.

This clone showed up just a few times. For the CDR3, the DNA is TGTGCCAGCAGCTTGGGGGGGCTAATCCTCACAGATACGCAGTATTTT. This encodes CASSLGGLILTDTQYF. The chain joins TRBV11-2 to TRBJ2-3; D perhaps matches TRBD2 (7 bases). Germline V gene data show CDR1 as SGHAT and CDR2 as FQNNGV. V lost 3 bases and J lost 2, with 15 bases in between. The CDR3 is 16 amino acids.

The rearrangement uses TRBV7-9 and TRBJ1-3; TRBD1 matches 10 bases. Germline CDR1 SEHNR, CDR2 FQNEAQ (reference sequence). The CDR3 runs to 12 residues. Unmatched junction bases numbered 1, after V lost 10 bases and J lost 4 bases. Here the CDR3 DNA reads TGTGCCACGGACAGGGGGGGAAACACCATATATTTT. It is translated as CATDRGGNTIYF.

V gene TRBV18 combines with J gene TRBJ1-1; no reliable D call. The V and J ends lost 3 bases and 0 bases respectively, with 14 bases between them. The CDR3 loop spans 16 amino acids. Germline V gene data show CDR1 as KGHSH and CDR2 as LQKENI. The CDR3 bases are TGTGCCAGCTCACCTCCAATTTTGCCTTTGAACACTGAAGCTTTCTTT. It is translated as CASSPPILPLNTEAFF.